This T cell receptor beta chain was obtained from a study of identical twins. This clonotype was observed a few times. Antigen specificity is unknown. Points from the study as a whole: With monozygotic twins, out-of-frame TCR alpha sharing exceeded what models estimated. Twin pairs' shared out-of-frame alpha sequences were enriched in low generation probability.

Each CDR3 protein is one row after TCRdb ran MiXCR on the 5' RACE reads. The sample lists about 240,000 distinct CDR3 sequences; 7.5% were seen once. V gave up 5 bases and J gave up 8 bases, with 24 bases separating them. Germline loops: CDR1 SGHDN, CDR2 FVKESK. The CDR3 spans 16 residues. This sample was also put to use in a study of yellow fever vaccine responses in identical twins.

The sequenced material came from CD8+ T cells sorted from blood. This TCR came from a young woman in good health. The chain links TRBV14 to TRBJ1-1, with D perhaps TRBD1 (5 bases). CDR3 sequence (DNA): TGTGCCAGCAGCGCCGCCGACGGCTCTCTAAAGGGGGAAGCTTTCTTT. It yields the protein CASSAADGSLKGEAFF.